The sequence of this T cell receptor (beta chain) was determined in a study of blood T cell repertoires in COVID-19 (dated by TCRdb to about 2020). Describing the broader study: The collaborator samples originated in the United States, Italy and Spain and spanned the acute and convalescent phases of COVID-19. The repertoires were made available in a free public database intended to serve as a resource for research on the immune response to SARS-CoV-2. The samples were drawn from two sources: the first 160 participants of the ongoing ImmuneRACE study, and 1,254 subjects contributed by 6 global collaborators. Sample metadata almost always included a de-identified subject ID, COVID-19 status, age in years and sex. Deeply sampled blood TCRbeta repertoires from subjects exposed to, actively infected with, or recovered from COVID-19 were included in the dataset. The prospective study material was composed of cDNA or gDNA derived from T cells, B-cell-depleted T cells, or PBMCs. HLA class I and class II types, where available, came from metadata supplied by the sample provider rather than from assay-based typing.

Paper-wide results and their limitations: The quantity of clinical and demographic metadata differed by source and by participant and was supplied without curation.

The immunoSEQ Assay, a bias-controlled multiplex PCR, was used to amplify TCRbeta CDR3 regions from genomic DNA. Processing in the source paper ran as follows. The number of nucleated cells in each sample was estimated from the amplification of reference gene primers within the assay. To quantify the absolute abundance of each unique TCRbeta CDR3 rearrangement, sequence reads were collapsed and filtered. For each sample, productive Simpson clonality was calculated as the square root of Simpson's diversity index across productive rearrangements. Not all clones reach the TCRdb copy of this immuneACCESS table, which keeps in-frame sequences only. Checked studies attribute under half of the gap to unresolved V genes and leave the rest unexplained. V, J and clone size derive from that table, while D and trimming were established from the DNA sequence. For this sample there are about 76,000 clones; over 75% appear just once. The ten largest clones capture 4.5% to 7% of the sample.

This clone was found once. This receptor's antigen is unknown. The sample holds no much larger clone one base away, and base qualities are not on file. The CDR3 runs 16 residues from the cysteine to the phenylalanine. The read is trimmed to its CDR3 DNA, 48 bases read in frame from base 1. CDR1 and CDR2, per the germline V gene, are SQVTM and ANQGSEA. Trimmed from V: 8 bases; trimmed from J: 3 bases; junction bases lacking a gene match: 13. The collaborating institutions used their own protocols to collect whole blood in K2EDTA tubes. Collaborator samples were shipped for TCRbeta analysis as frozen whole blood, isolated PBMCs, or DNA extracted from either sample type.

Recombination linked TRBV29-1 to TRBJ2-1, with 10 junctional bases fitting TRBD2. The receptor's source is a man aged 45-60 years with active COVID-19. Material for sequencing was peripheral blood. The bases are TGCAGCTCCACCCCTAGGGCTAGCGGGGGCTACAATGAGCAGTTCTTC. It specifies CSSTPRASGGYNEQFF.